This TCR beta chain was sequenced for a study of T cell responses to AZD1222 COVID-19 vaccine. The assay was immunoSEQ multiplex PCR, and TCRdb's table has in-frame clones only and misses some. The sample shows roughly 110,000 clones, approximately 92% of them seen only once. Germline loops: CDR1 MRHNA, CDR2 SNTAGT. The V end was cut by 7 bases, the J end by 1 base, with 11 bases between. The length of the CDR3 is 14 residues. Whole-study results and caveats: In all cases, repertoires were sampled only after the peak T cell response. Regions 160-218 and 743-854 dominated among vaccine-associated CD4 TCRs spanning spike.

This clone was counted once. Antigen unknown. The sample in question was peripheral blood, obtained 28 days after the second AZD1222 dose. This chain joins TRBV6-4 and TRBJ1-3; unclear D gene. The clonotype originates from an adult who received the AZD1222 COVID-19 vaccine. The CDR3 DNA sequence: TGTGCCAGCAAGGAAGGCGAATCTGGAAACACCATATATTTT. It codes for CASKEGESGNTIYF.